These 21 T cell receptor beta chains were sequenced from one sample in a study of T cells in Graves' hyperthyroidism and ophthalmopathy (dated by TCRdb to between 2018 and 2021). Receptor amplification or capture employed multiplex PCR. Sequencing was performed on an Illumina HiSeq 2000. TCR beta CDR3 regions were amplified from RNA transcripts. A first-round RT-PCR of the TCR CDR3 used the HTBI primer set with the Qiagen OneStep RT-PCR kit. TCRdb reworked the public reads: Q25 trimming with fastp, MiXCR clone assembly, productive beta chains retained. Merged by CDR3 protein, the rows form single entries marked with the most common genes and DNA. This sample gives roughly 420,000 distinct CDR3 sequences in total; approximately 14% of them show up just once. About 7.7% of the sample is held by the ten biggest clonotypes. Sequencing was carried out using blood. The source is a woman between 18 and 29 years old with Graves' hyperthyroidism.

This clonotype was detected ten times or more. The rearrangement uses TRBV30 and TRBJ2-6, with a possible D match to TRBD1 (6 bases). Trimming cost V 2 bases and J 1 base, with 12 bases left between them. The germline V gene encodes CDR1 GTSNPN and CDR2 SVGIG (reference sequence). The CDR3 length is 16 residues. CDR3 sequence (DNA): TGTGCCTGGAGTACAGGGTTTGGGTCTGGGGCCAACGTCCTGACTTTC. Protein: CAWSTGFGSGANVLTF. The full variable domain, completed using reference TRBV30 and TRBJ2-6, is SQTIHQWPATLVQPVGSPLSLECTVEGTSNPNLYWYRQAAGRGLQLLFYSVGIGQISSEVPQNLSASRPQDRQFILSSKKLLLSDSGFYLCAWSTGFGSGANVLTFGAGSRLTVL.

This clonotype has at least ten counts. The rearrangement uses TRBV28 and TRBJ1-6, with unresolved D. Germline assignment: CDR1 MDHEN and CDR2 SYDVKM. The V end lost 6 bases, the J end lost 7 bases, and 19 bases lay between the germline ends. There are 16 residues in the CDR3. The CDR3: CASRAGPHSGNSPLHF. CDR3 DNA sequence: TGTGCCAGCAGAGCCGGGCCCCACTCGGGGAATTCACCCCTCCACTTT.

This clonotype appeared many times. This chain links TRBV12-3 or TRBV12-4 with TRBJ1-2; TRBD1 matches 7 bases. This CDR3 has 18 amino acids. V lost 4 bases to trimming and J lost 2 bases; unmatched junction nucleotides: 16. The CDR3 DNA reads TGTGCCAGCAGTTGGGGTGGGGGAACAGGGGTTACGAACTATGGCTACACCTTC. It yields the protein CASSWGGGTGVTNYGYTF.

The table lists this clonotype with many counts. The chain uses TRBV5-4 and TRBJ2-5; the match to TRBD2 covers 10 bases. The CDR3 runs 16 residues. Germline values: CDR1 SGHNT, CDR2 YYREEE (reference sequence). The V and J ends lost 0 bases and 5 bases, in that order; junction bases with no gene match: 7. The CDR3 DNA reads TGTGCCAGCAGCTTGGGGCTAGCGGGAGTGCGGGAGACCCAGTACTTC. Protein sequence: CASSLGLAGVRETQYF.

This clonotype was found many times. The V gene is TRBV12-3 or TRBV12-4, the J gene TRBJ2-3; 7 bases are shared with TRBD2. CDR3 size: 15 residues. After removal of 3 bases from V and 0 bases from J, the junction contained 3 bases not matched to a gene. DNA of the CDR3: TGTGCCAGCAGTTTTGGTAGCGGGAGCACAGATACGCAGTATTTT. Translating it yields CASSFGSGSTDTQYF.

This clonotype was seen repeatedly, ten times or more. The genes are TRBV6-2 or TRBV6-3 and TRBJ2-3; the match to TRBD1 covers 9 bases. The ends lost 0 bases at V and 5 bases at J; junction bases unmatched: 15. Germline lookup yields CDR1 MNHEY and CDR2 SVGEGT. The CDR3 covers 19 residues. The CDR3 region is CASSYSKSAWTGEEDTQYF. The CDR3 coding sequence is TGTGCCAGCAGTTACTCGAAGAGTGCTTGGACAGGGGAAGAAGATACGCAGTATTTT.

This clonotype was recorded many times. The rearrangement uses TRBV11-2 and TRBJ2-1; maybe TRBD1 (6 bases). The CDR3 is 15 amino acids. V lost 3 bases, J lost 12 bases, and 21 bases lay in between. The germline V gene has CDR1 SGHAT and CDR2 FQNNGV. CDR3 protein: CASSFNRESGNTQFF. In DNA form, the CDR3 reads TGTGCCAGCAGCTTCAACAGGGAATCCGGCAATACGCAGTTCTTC.

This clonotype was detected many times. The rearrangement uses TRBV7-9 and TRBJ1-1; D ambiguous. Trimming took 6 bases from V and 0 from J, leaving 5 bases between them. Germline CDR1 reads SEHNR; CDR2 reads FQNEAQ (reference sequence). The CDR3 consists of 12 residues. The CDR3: CASRDLNTEAFF. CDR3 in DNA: TGTGCCAGCAGGGATCTGAACACTGAAGCTTTCTTT.

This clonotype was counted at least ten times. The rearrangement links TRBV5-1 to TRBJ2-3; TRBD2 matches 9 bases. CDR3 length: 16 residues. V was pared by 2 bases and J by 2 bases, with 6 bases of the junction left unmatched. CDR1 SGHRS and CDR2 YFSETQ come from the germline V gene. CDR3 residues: CASSFGASGVTDTQYF. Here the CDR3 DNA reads TGCGCCAGCAGCTTTGGAGCTAGCGGGGTCACAGATACGCAGTATTTT.

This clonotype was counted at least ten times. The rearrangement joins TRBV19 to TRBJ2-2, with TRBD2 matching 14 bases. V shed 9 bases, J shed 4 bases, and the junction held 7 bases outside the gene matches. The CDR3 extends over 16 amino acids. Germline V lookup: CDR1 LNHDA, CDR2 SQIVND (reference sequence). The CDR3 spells CASQGLAGARTGELFF. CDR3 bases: TGTGCCAGCCAGGGACTAGCGGGAGCGCGCACCGGGGAGCTGTTTTTT.

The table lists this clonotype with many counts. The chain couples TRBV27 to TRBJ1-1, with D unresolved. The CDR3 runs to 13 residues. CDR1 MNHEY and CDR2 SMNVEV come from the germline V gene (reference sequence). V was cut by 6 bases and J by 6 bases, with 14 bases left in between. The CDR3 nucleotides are TGTGCCAGCAGAGAGACAACCTTAGCTGAAGCTTTCTTT. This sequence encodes CASRETTLAEAFF.

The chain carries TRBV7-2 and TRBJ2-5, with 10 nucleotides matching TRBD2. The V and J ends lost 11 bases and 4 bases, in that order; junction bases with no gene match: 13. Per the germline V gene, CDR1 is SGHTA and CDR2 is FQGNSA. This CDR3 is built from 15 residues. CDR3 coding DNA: TGTGCCTGGAGCCCTAGCGGGAGAAGAAGAGAGACCCAGTACTTC. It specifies CAWSPSGRRRETQYF.

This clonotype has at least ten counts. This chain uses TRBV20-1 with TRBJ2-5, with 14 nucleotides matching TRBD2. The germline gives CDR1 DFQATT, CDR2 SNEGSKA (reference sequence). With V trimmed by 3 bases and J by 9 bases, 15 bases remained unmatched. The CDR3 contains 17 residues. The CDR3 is CSASQRTGLAGGWAQYF. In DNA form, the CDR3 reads TGCAGTGCTAGCCAAAGGACCGGACTAGCGGGAGGCTGGGCCCAGTACTTC.

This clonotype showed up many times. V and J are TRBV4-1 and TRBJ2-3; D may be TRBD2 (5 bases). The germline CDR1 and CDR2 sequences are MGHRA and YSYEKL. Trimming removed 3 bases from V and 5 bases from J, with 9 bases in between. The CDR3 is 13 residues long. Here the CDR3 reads CASSHDGVDTQYF. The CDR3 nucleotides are TGCGCCAGCAGCCACGACGGGGTAGATACGCAGTATTTT.

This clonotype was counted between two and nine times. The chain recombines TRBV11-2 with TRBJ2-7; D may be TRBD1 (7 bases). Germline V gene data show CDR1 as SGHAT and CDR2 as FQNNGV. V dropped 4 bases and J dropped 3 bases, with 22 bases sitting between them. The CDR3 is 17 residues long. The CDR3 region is CASSSPTAGQILYEQYF. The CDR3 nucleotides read TGTGCCAGCAGCTCCCCCACGGCGGGACAGATACTCTACGAGCAGTACTTC.

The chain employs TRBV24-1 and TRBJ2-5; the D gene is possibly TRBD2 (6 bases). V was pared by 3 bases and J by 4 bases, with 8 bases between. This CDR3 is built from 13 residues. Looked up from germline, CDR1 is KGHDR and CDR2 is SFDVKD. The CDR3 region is CATSDGGRETQYF. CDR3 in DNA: TGTGCCACCAGTGATGGGGGGAGAGAGACCCAGTACTTC.

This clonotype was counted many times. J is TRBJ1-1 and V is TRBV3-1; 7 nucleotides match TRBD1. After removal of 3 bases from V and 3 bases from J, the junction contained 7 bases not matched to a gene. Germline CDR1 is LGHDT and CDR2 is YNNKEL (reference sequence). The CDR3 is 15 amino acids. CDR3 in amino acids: CASSQWTGSDTEAFF. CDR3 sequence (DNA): TGTGCCAGCAGCCAGTGGACAGGTTCAGACACTGAAGCTTTCTTT.

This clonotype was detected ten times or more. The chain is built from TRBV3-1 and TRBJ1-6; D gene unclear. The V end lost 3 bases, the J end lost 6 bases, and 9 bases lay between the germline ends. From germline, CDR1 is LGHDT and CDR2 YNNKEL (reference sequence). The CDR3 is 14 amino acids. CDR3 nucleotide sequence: TGTGCCAGCAGCCAGTCCAGTTCTAATTCACCCCTCCACTTT. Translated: CASSQSSSNSPLHF.

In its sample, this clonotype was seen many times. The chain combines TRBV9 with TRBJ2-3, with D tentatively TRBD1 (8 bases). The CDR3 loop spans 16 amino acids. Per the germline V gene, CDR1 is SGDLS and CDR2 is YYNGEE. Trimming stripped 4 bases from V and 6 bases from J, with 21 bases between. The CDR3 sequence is CASSPPGGGRSDTQYF. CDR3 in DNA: TGTGCCAGCAGCCCCCCAGGGGGCGGGAGAAGTGATACGCAGTATTTT.

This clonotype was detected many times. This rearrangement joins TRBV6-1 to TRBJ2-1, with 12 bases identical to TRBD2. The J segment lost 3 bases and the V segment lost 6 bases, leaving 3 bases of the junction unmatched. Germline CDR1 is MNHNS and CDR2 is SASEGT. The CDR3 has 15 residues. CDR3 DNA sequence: TGTGCCAGCAGCCAGACTAGCGGGAGCTACAATGAGCAGTTCTTC. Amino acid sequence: CASSQTSGSYNEQFF.

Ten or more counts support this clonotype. The CDR3 reads CASSIAGTGRHQPQHF. In nucleotides, the CDR3 is TGTGCCAGTAGTATAGCCGGGACAGGCCGACATCAGCCCCAGCATTTT. The chain links TRBV19 to TRBJ1-5, with TRBD1 matching 8 bases. Per germline, CDR1 LNHDA and CDR2 SQIVND (reference sequence). CDR3 length: 16 residues. Unmatched junction bases numbered 7, after V lost 1 base and J lost 5 bases.